This TCR beta chain was obtained from a study of cytomegalovirus exposure and HLA in healthy donors. The study, taken as a whole, reports: Rarity held for most TCR sequences, but there were some public TCRs that occurred in many donors. It was reported that the classifier diagnosed cytomegalovirus status with high specificity and sensitivity in both the original and validation cohorts.

This clone has just a few counts. What it recognizes is unknown. Clones were read by immunoSEQ multiplex PCR, and TCRdb kept only the in-frame ones, dropping some. The data hold 100,000 to 120,000 clones, with more than 70% observed a single time. V lost 0 bases, J lost 3 bases, and 3 bases stayed unmatched. From germline, CDR1 is SGHRS and CDR2 YFSETQ. The CDR3 extends over 15 amino acids. The sequenced sample consisted of PBMCs. This TCR was sampled from a woman aged 18-29 years in good health and CMV-seronegative. The chain links TRBV5-1 to TRBJ2-7, with 10 bases lining up with TRBD1. Here the CDR3 reads CASSLDGQGGYEQYF. As DNA, the CDR3 is TGCGCCAGCAGCTTGGACGGACAGGGGGGCTACGAGCAGTACTTC.